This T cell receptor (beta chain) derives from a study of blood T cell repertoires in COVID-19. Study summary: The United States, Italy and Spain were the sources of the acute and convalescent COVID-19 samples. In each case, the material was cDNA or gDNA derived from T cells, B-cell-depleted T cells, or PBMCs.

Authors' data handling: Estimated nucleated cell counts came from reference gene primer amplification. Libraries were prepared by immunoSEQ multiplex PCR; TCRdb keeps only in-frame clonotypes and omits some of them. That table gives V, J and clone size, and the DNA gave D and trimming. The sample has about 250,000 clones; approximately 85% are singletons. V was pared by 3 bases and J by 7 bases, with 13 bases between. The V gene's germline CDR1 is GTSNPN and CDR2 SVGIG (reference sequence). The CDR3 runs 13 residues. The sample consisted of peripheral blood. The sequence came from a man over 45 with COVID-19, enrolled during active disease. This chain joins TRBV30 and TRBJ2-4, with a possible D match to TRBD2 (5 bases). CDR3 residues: CAWRQTPGNIQYF. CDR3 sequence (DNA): TGTGCCTGGAGGCAAACACCGGGGAACATTCAGTACTTC.